These 18 T cell receptor beta chains share one sample of origin, sequenced in a study of tissue T cells after allogeneic stem cell transplantation. TCRdb's table, derived via immunoSEQ multiplex PCR, lists solely in-frame clones and lacks some. The profile covers about 6,300 clones, with 60% to 80% appearing a single time and approximately 7% taken by the ten largest. Specimen: tissue from the rectum, collected at autopsy. The receptor set was obtained from a woman aged 18-49 years with breast cancer.

Notes on this clone: Other nucleotide sequences from this sample produce the same CDR3. The V gene is TRBV4-3, the J gene TRBJ2-3; TRBD2 agrees at 11 bases. This CDR3 is 16 amino acids long. The junction had 4 bases not matched to a gene; V was cut back by 4 bases and J by 1 base. CDR1 is LGHNA and CDR2 is YSLEER in the germline V gene. The CDR3 bases are TGCGCCAGCAGCCTAAATAGCGGGGGGGGCACAGATACGCAGTATTTT. This encodes CASSLNSGGGTDTQYF.

The chain combines TRBV6-6 with TRBJ2-3; D remains unclear. This CDR3 has 13 residues. Germline assignment: CDR1 MNHNY and CDR2 SVGAGI (reference sequence). V lost 0 bases and J lost 3, with 4 bases in between. The chain's CDR3 is CASSYSNTDTQYF. CDR3 in DNA: TGTGCCAGCAGTTACTCGAATACAGATACGCAGTATTTT.

This clone was picked up a small number of times. The chain uses TRBV5-1 and TRBJ2-1; possibly TRBD1 for D (8 bases). The CDR3 runs to 16 residues. V lost 0 bases to trimming and J lost 4 bases, with 14 bases between them. Looked up from germline, CDR1 is SGHRS and CDR2 is YFSETQ. For the CDR3, the DNA is TGCGCCAGCAGCTTGGCCGGGAGGACAGGGTACAATGAGCAGTTCTTC. This sequence encodes CASSLAGRTGYNEQFF.

The genes are TRBV29-1 and TRBJ2-7; D unclear. CDR3 size: 11 residues. Trimming removed 7 bases at V and 3 bases at J, with 10 bases between. Germline CDR1 and CDR2: SQVTM and ANQGSEA. The CDR3 is CSALGGYEQYF. For the CDR3, the DNA is TGCAGCGCTCTGGGCGGCTACGAGCAGTACTTC.

The J gene is TRBJ1-1, the V gene TRBV6-5; 7 nucleotides align to TRBD1. V gave up 5 bases and J gave up 8 bases; unmatched junction bases: 8. The CDR3 has 13 residues. Germline CDR1 reads MNHEY; CDR2 reads SVGAGI. CDR3 nucleotide sequence: TGTGCCAGCAGTAAACCGACAGGGAGAGAAGCTTTCTTT. As protein: CASSKPTGREAFF.

The rearrangement joins TRBV24-1 to TRBJ2-7; 7 bases fit TRBD1. This CDR3 is built from 14 residues. J was trimmed by 2 bases and V by 6 bases; bases with no gene match: 6. The germline V gene encodes CDR1 KGHDR and CDR2 SFDVKD. The CDR3 bases are TGTGCCACCAGTTCGGGACAGAGTCCCTACGAGCAGTACTTC. Amino acid sequence: CATSSGQSPYEQYF.

The chain carries TRBV4-3 and TRBJ2-7; unclear D gene. The CDR3 is 16 amino acids. The germline CDR1 and CDR2 sequences are LGHNA and YSLEER. Trimming removed 0 bases from V and 1 base from J, with 13 bases in between. DNA of the CDR3: TGCGCCAGCAGCCAAGATGTTGGGGTCCCTTCCTACGAGCAGTACTTC. Its translation: CASSQDVGVPSYEQYF.

This chain connects TRBV7-3 to TRBJ2-5; the D is unclear. Trimming took off 7 bases at V and 5 bases at J, with 14 bases between the two ends. Germline lookup yields CDR1 SGHTA and CDR2 FQGTGA. The CDR3 is 13 residues long. CDR3 nucleotide sequence: TGTGCCAGCATTCACGGTAGGCGGGAGACCCAGTACTTC. This gives the protein CASIHGRRETQYF. The full variable domain, in which reference TRBV7-3 and TRBJ2-5 provide the parts outside the CDR3, is GAGVSQTPSNKVTEKGKYVELRCDPISGHTALYWYRQSLGQGPEFLIYFQGTGAADDSGLPNDRFFAVRPEGSVSTLKIQRTERGDSAVYLCASIHGRRETQYFGPGTRLLVL.

This chain connects TRBV7-2 to TRBJ1-5; no clear D. Germline V gene lookup returns CDR1 SGHTA and CDR2 FQGNSA. The CDR3 runs 16 residues. The V and J ends lost 2 bases and 0 bases respectively, with 11 bases between them. The CDR3 is CASSLNGPRSNQPQHF. The CDR3 nucleotides read TGTGCCAGCAGCTTAAACGGACCACGTAGCAATCAGCCCCAGCATTTT.

The chain uses TRBV27 and TRBJ2-1, with 8 nucleotides matching TRBD1. The germline V gene has CDR1 MNHEY and CDR2 SMNVEV (reference sequence). The V gene end was trimmed by 4 bases and the J gene end by 7 bases; junction bases not matched to a gene: 12. CDR3 length equals 16 residues. The CDR3 bases are TGTGCCAGCAGTTCAACTACAGGGGGAGTTTTAAATGAGCAGTTCTTC. Protein: CASSSTTGGVLNEQFF.

The rearrangement uses TRBV7-8 and TRBJ2-1; 7 bases are a match to TRBD2. CDR3 length equals 16 residues. In germline, CDR1 is SGHVS, CDR2 FQNEAQ. V lost 2 bases and J lost 6; bases outside the gene matches: 10. The CDR3 loop is CASSLLRGLRTNEQFF. The CDR3 region has the DNA TGTGCCAGCAGCTTATTACGGGGACTAAGGACCAATGAGCAGTTCTTC.

The chain carries TRBV6-6 and TRBJ2-3; tentatively, D is TRBD2 (5 bases). The CDR3 length is 17 residues. The germline CDR1 and CDR2 sequences are MNHNY and SVGAGI (reference sequence). V lost 5 bases and J 0 bases, leaving 18 bases between the germline ends. The CDR3 coding sequence is TGTGCCAGCAGTCCTACTGGAGCGGTCTTAAGCACAGATACGCAGTATTTT. Its translation is CASSPTGAVLSTDTQYF.

The V call is TRBV27, the J call TRBJ2-5; TRBD2 is a possible D gene (5 bases). Germline V CDR1 and CDR2: MNHEY, SMNVEV (reference sequence). CDR3 length equals 14 residues. Trimming took 2 bases from V and 7 from J, leaving 14 bases between them. In nucleotides, the CDR3 is TGTGCCAGCAGTTTAGGAAACAGCGGAACGACCCAGTACTTC. Amino acid sequence: CASSLGNSGTTQYF.

The CDR3: CAISDRDRGDSYEQYF. The CDR3 region has the DNA TGTGCCATCAGTGATAGGGACAGGGGTGACTCCTACGAGCAGTACTTC. J is TRBJ2-7 and V is TRBV10-3; 10 bases align to TRBD1. The CDR3 sequence is 16 residues long. The V segment lost 3 bases and the J segment 0 bases; nucleotides outside the gene matches: 5. Germline CDR1 and CDR2: ENHRY and SYGVKD.

The V and J genes are TRBV12-3 or TRBV12-4 and TRBJ1-4; D gene uncertain. Trimming took 7 bases from V and 11 from J, leaving 17 bases between them. This CDR3 has 13 amino acids. CDR3 residues: CASTLRHLGKLFF. DNA for the CDR3: TGTGCCAGCACCCTCCGACACCTGGGGAAACTGTTTTTT.

This clone has only a few counts. The chain joins TRBV9 to TRBJ1-6; D not certain. This CDR3 comprises 13 residues. In germline, CDR1 is SGDLS, CDR2 YYNGEE. V was cut by 0 bases and J by 7 bases, with 5 bases left in between. The DNA for the CDR3 is TGTGCCAGCAGCGTAGGGGGAAATTCACCCCTCCACTTT. This codes for CASSVGGNSPLHF.

V is TRBV6-2 or TRBV6-3 and J is TRBJ1-2; D gene ambiguous. Germline-derived CDR1 and CDR2 are MNHEY and SVGEGT. This CDR3 has 11 residues. V lost 5 bases, J lost 8 bases, and 9 bases lay in between. The CDR3 region has the DNA TGTGCCAGCAGTCGAGGGTTGGGCTACACCTTC. As protein: CASSRGLGYTF.

This rearrangement joins TRBV30 to TRBJ2-5, with 9 bases fitting TRBD1. The trim removed 4 bases at V and 7 bases at J, leaving 10 bases unmatched. CDR3 size: 14 residues. Germline lookup yields CDR1 GTSNPN and CDR2 SVGIG (reference sequence). CDR3 DNA: TGTGCCTGGAATCGGTGGGGACAGGGTGGGACCCAGTACTTC. Its translation is CAWNRWGQGGTQYF.